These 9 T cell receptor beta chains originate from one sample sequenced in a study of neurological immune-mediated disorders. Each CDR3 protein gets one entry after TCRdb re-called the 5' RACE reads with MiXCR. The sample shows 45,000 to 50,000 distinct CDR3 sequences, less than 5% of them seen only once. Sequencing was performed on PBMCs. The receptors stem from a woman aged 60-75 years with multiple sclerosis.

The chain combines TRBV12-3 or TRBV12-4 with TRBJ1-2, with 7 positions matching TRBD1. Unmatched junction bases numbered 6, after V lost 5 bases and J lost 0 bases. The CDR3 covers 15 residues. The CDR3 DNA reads TGTGCCAGCAGTAAATCGGGACAGTCTAACTATGGCTACACCTTC. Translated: CASSKSGQSNYGYTF.

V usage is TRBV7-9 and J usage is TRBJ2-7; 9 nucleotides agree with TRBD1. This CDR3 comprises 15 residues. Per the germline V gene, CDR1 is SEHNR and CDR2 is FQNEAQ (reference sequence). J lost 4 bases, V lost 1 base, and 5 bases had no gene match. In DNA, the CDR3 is TGTGCCAGCAGCTTAGAGGTGACAGGGGGATACGAGCAGTACTTC. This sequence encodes CASSLEVTGGYEQYF.

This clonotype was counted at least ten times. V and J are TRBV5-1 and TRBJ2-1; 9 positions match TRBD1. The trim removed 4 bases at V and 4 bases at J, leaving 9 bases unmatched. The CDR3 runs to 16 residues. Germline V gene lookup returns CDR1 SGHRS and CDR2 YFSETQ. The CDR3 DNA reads TGCGCCAGCAGCCAAACTACAGGGGGCTTTTACAATGAGCAGTTCTTC. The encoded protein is CASSQTTGGFYNEQFF. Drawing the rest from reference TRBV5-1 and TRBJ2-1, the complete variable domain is KAGVTQTPRYLIKTRGQQVTLSCSPISGHRSVSWYQQTPGQGLQFLFEYFSETQRNKGNFPGRFSGRQFSNSRSEMNVSTLELGDSALYLCASSQTTGGFYNEQFFGPGTRLTVL.

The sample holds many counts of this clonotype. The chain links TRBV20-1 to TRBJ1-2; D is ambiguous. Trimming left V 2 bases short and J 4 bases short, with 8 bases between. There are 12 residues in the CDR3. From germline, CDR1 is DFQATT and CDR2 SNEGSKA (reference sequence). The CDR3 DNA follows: TGCAGTGCTAGATTCAACTCCTATGGCTACACCTTC. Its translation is CSARFNSYGYTF.

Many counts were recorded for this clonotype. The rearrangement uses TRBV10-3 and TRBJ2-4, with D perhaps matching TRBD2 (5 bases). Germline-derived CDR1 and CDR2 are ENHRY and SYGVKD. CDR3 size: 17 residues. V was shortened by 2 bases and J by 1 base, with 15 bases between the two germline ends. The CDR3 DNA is TGTGCCATCAGTGAGGGGCTAGCAAGGTTGGCCAAAAACATTCAGTACTTC. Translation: CAISEGLARLAKNIQYF.

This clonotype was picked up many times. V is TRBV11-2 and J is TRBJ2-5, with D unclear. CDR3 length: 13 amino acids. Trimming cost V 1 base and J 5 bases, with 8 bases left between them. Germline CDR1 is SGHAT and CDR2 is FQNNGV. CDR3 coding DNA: TGTGCCAGCAGCTTAGCCACCCGGGAGACCCAGTACTTC. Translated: CASSLATRETQYF.

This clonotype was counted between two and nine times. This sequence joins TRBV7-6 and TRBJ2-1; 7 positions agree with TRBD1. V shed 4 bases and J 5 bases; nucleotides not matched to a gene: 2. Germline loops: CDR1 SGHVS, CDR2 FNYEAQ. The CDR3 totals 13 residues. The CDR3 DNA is TGTGCCAGCAGCTCCGACAGGGACAATGAGCAGTTCTTC. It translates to CASSSDRDNEQFF.

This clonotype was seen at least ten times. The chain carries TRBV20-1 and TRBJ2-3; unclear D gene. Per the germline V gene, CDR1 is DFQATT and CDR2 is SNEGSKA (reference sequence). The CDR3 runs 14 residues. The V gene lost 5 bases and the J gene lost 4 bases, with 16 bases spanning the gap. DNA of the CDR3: TGCAGTGCTTCAACTTGGAATTGGGCAGATACGCAGTATTTT. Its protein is CSASTWNWADTQYF.

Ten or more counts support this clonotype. CDR3: CASSFAGATYEQYF. The CDR3 coding sequence is TGTGCCAGCAGTTTCGCCGGGGCGACCTACGAGCAGTACTTC. V and J are TRBV12-3 or TRBV12-4 and TRBJ2-7; TRBD1 or TRBD2 may be the D gene (5 bases each). Trimming shortened V by 3 bases and J by 2 bases, and 11 bases separated the two germline ends. This CDR3 comprises 14 residues.